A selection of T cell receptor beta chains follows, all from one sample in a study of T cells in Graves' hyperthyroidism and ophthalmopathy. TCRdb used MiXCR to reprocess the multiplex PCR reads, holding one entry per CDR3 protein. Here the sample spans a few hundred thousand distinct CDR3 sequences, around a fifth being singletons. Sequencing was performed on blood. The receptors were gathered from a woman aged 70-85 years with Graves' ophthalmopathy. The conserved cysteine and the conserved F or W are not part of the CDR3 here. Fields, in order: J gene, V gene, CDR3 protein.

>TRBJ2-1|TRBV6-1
ASTGTSGRRNEQF
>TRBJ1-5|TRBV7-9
ASSLASVGQPQH
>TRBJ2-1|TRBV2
ASSTSASSYNEQF
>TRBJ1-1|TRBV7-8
ASSQTPQGADTEAF
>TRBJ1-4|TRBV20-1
SARPSQGAGEKLF
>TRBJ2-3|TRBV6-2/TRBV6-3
ASSSRAGITDTQY
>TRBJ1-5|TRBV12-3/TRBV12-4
ASSLGRVPQH
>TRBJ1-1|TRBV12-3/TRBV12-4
ASSLSVDEAF
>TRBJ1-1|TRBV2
ASSVLQGSTEAF
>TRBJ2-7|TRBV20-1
SAPVLLGTSGNYEQY